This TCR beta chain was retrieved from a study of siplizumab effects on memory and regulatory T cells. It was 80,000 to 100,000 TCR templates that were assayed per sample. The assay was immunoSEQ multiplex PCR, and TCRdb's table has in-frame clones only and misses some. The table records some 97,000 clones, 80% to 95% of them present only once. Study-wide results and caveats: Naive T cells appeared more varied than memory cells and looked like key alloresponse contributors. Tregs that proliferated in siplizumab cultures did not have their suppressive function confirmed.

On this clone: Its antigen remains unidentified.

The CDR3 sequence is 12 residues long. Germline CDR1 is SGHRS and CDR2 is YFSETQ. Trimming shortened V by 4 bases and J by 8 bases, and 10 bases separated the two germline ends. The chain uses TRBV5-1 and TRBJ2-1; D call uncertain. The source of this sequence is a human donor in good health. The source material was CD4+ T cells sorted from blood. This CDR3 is CASSRNTDEQFF. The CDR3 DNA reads TGCGCCAGCAGCCGGAATACGGATGAGCAGTTCTTC. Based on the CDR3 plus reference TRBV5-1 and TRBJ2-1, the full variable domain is KAGVTQTPRYLIKTRGQQVTLSCSPISGHRSVSWYQQTPGQGLQFLFEYFSETQRNKGNFPGRFSGRQFSNSRSEMNVSTLELGDSALYLCASSRNTDEQFFGPGTRLTVL.